A selection of T cell receptor beta chains follows, all from one sample in a study of blood T cell repertoires in COVID-19. Profiling relied on immunoSEQ multiplex PCR, and the TCRdb table lists in-frame clones only, not all of them. There are roughly 250,000 clones in the sample; more than 75% occur only once, and about 3.3% lies in the top ten. The sample comprised PBMCs or T cells enriched from blood (not recorded which). These receptors all stem from a woman aged 40 to 50 with acute COVID-19. CDR3s include the opening cysteine and the closing phenylalanine or tryptophan.

CDR3aa: CASSVPGAGNTIYF; v_gene: TRBV25-1; j_gene: TRBJ1-3
CDR3aa: CASSIGRVNTEAFF; v_gene: TRBV19; j_gene: TRBJ1-1
CDR3aa: CASRPLAGDPYNEQFF; v_gene: TRBV7-6; j_gene: TRBJ2-1
CDR3aa: CASIGGLSNEQFF; v_gene: TRBV19; j_gene: TRBJ2-1
CDR3aa: CASITSGSRNEQFF; v_gene: TRBV10-2; j_gene: TRBJ2-1
CDR3aa: CASSVSQVGTEAFF; v_gene: TRBV9; j_gene: TRBJ1-1
CDR3aa: CASSLKRGRNYEQYF; v_gene: TRBV27; j_gene: TRBJ2-7
CDR3aa: CASSSQGYNEQFF; v_gene: TRBV28; j_gene: TRBJ2-1
CDR3aa: CASTPGAGELFF; v_gene: TRBV21-1; j_gene: TRBJ2-2
CDR3aa: CAWNGQVGVGEAFF; v_gene: TRBV30; j_gene: TRBJ1-1
CDR3aa: CASSQDLGLAGYEQYF; v_gene: TRBV3-1/TRBV3-2; j_gene: TRBJ2-7
CDR3aa: CASSFGREGLGEQYF; v_gene: TRBV5-1; j_gene: TRBJ2-7
CDR3aa: CASSLITAQNTGELFF; v_gene: TRBV7-8; j_gene: TRBJ2-2
CDR3aa: CASEPGTRPSGYTF; v_gene: TRBV6-5; j_gene: TRBJ1-2